The next 20 T cell receptor beta chains were all read from a single sample in a study of blood T cell repertoires in COVID-19. Libraries were prepared by immunoSEQ multiplex PCR; TCRdb keeps only in-frame clonotypes and omits some of them. The table includes more than 200,000 clones, approximately 89% detected once. Source material: PBMCs or T cells enriched from blood (not recorded which). The source is a woman aged 25 to 45 who had been exposed to COVID-19.

The chain has TRBV5-6 and TRBJ2-2, with TRBD2 identical over 10 bases. V lost 0 bases and J lost 6; bases outside the gene matches: 8. This CDR3 comprises 17 residues. Germline lookup yields CDR1 SGHDT and CDR2 YYEEEE. The CDR3 reads CASSLALAGALSGELFF. In DNA form, the CDR3 reads TGTGCCAGCAGCTTGGCCCTAGCGGGAGCCCTTTCCGGGGAGCTGTTTTTT.

This chain uses TRBV4-1 with TRBJ1-2; D not resolved. V was pared by 3 bases and J by 4 bases, with 6 bases between. Per the germline V gene, CDR1 is MGHRA and CDR2 is YSYEKL. The CDR3 is 12 residues long. CDR3 coding DNA: TGCGCCAGCAGCCACTATCGCTATGGCTACACCTTC. This codes for CASSHYRYGYTF.

The V and J genes are TRBV10-1 and TRBJ2-7; maybe TRBD2 (5 bases). The CDR3 covers 13 residues. Germline CDR1 WNHNN, CDR2 SYGVQD (reference sequence). The germline V and J ends were trimmed by 5 bases and 3 bases, with 11 bases remaining between them. Here the CDR3 reads CASSRGTGYEQYF. Here the CDR3 DNA reads TGCGCCAGCAGTCGGGGAACCGGCTACGAGCAGTACTTC.

The chain employs TRBV5-1 and TRBJ2-7, with 8 bases identical to TRBD2. The CDR3 spans 15 residues. The germline V gene has CDR1 SGHRS and CDR2 YFSETQ. V lost 0 bases and J lost 0; bases outside the gene matches: 2. The CDR3 region is CASSLGLANSYEQYF. CDR3 nucleotides: TGCGCCAGCAGCTTGGGACTAGCGAACTCCTACGAGCAGTACTTC.

This clone was recorded only once. The chain couples TRBV2 to TRBJ1-5; D unresolved. The CDR3 is 14 amino acids. Trimming shortened V by 7 bases and J by 4 bases, and 14 bases separated the two germline ends. Germline V gene sequence: CDR1 SNHLY, CDR2 FYNNEI. The CDR3 nucleotides are TGTGCCAGCAAAAGAGGGCTGATTAATCAGCCCCAGCATTTT. Its translation: CASKRGLINQPQHF.

This clone showed up just a few times. This rearrangement joins TRBV28 to TRBJ1-6; 9 bases are a match to TRBD1. CDR3 length: 14 amino acids. CDR1 MDHEN and CDR2 SYDVKM come from the germline V gene. The V segment lost 7 bases and the J segment 7 bases; nucleotides outside the gene matches: 5. CDR3 coding DNA: TGTGCCAGCACCCGGACAGGGGCGAATTCACCCCTCCACTTT. It translates to CASTRTGANSPLHF.

This rearrangement joins TRBV3-1 (or the pseudogene TRBV3-2) to TRBJ1-2; 7 nucleotides line up with TRBD1. The CDR3 has 16 amino acids. Germline CDR1 is LGHDT and CDR2 is YNNKEL (reference sequence). The V and J ends lost 1 base and 8 bases, in that order; junction bases with no gene match: 13. CDR3 sequence reads: CASSQVKGDRAHGYTF. For the CDR3, the DNA is TGTGCCAGCAGCCAAGTTAAGGGCGACAGGGCCCACGGCTACACCTTC.

DNA for the CDR3: TGTGCCAGCAGTGAAAAGGCGGGGGTATGGGTTATGGTCAATCAGCCCCAGCATTTT. The encoded protein is CASSEKAGVWVMVNQPQHF. The chain joins TRBV2 to TRBJ1-5, with D possibly TRBD1 on 5 matching bases. Germline CDR1 reads SNHLY; CDR2 reads FYNNEI. The V end lost 2 bases, the J end lost 3 bases, and 23 bases lay between the germline ends. The CDR3 loop spans 19 amino acids. The complete variable domain, with remaining parts taken from reference TRBV2 and TRBJ1-5, reads EPEVTQTPSHQVTQMGQEVILRCVPISNHLYFYWYRQILGQKVEFLVSFYNNEISEKSEIFDDQFSVERPDGSNFTLKIRSTKLEDSAMYFCASSEKAGVWVMVNQPQHFGDGTRLSIL.

The chain has TRBV7-3 and TRBJ2-1; 7 bases map to TRBD2. The CDR3 runs to 16 residues. The germline V gene encodes CDR1 SGHTA and CDR2 FQGTGA. Losses at the gene ends were 2 bases for V and 3 bases for J; bases not matched to a gene: 7. CDR3 sequence: CASSLSGEGHYNEQFF. CDR3 coding DNA: TGTGCCAGCAGCTTATCGGGGGAGGGCCACTACAATGAGCAGTTCTTC. The complete variable domain, with remaining parts taken from reference TRBV7-3 and TRBJ2-1, reads GAGVSQTPSNKVTEKGKYVELRCDPISGHTALYWYRQSLGQGPEFLIYFQGTGAADDSGLPNDRFFAVRPEGSVSTLKIQRTERGDSAVYLCASSLSGEGHYNEQFFGPGTRLTVL.

The V and J genes are TRBV2 and TRBJ2-1, with 8 bases aligning to TRBD2. CDR1 and CDR2 from the germline V gene are SNHLY and FYNNEI. The CDR3 consists of 15 residues. The junction had 7 bases not matched to a gene; V was cut back by 5 bases and J by 4 bases. This chain's CDR3 is CASSKTSDGYNEQFF. CDR3 nucleotides: TGTGCCAGCAGTAAGACTAGCGATGGGTACAATGAGCAGTTCTTC.

This clone appeared a few times. The chain has TRBV7-9 and TRBJ2-7; 7 bases map to TRBD1. The CDR3 has 14 amino acids. V dropped 6 bases and J dropped 2; count of bases not matched to a gene: 7. Germline loops: CDR1 SEHNR, CDR2 FQNEAQ (reference sequence). The CDR3 is CASSLPGGAYEQYF. The CDR3 bases are TGTGCCAGCAGTCTCCCAGGGGGAGCCTACGAGCAGTACTTC.

J is TRBJ2-7 and V is TRBV5-1, with 11 bases aligning to TRBD1. The germline CDR1 and CDR2 sequences are SGHRS and YFSETQ. The ends lost 4 bases at V and 6 bases at J; junction bases unmatched: 9. CDR3 length equals 15 residues. CDR3 coding DNA: TGCGCCAGCAGCACCAGAACGGGACAGGGGGTCGAGCAGTACTTC. It codes for CASSTRTGQGVEQYF.

The chain joins TRBV18 to TRBJ1-2; the match to TRBD1 covers 7 bases. The CDR3 sequence is 16 residues long. CDR1 is KGHSH and CDR2 is LQKENI in the germline V gene. V dropped 4 bases and J dropped 2; count of bases not matched to a gene: 10. The CDR3, as DNA: TGTGCCAGCTCACTAGGACAGGCAGGGCGGAACTATGGCTACACCTTC. It yields the protein CASSLGQAGRNYGYTF.

The chain combines TRBV4-1 with TRBJ2-2; weak D call: TRBD2 (6 bases). Germline CDR1 reads MGHRA; CDR2 reads YSYEKL. The CDR3 length is 15 residues. Trimming left V 7 bases short and J 6 bases short, with 18 bases between. The CDR3 sequence is CASKYRESGSGELFF. In nucleotides, the CDR3 is TGCGCCAGCAAATATCGGGAGTCGGGTTCCGGGGAGCTGTTTTTT.

The J gene is TRBJ2-2, the V gene TRBV7-9; 8 bases line up with TRBD1. In germline, CDR1 is SEHNR, CDR2 FQNEAQ (reference sequence). V was clipped by 6 bases and J by 1 base; unmatched bases: 7. The CDR3 runs 16 residues. This chain's CDR3 is CASRKSGTGNTGELFF. The CDR3 region has the DNA TGTGCCAGCAGAAAATCCGGGACAGGGAACACCGGGGAGCTGTTTTTT.

This clone was counted between two and nine times. The J gene is TRBJ2-7, the V gene TRBV7-9; possible D gene TRBD1, 5 bases. Between the trimmed V and J ends, which lost 5 bases and 6 bases, there was a span of 11 bases. The CDR3 covers 12 residues. In germline, CDR1 is SEHNR, CDR2 FQNEAQ (reference sequence). The CDR3 DNA follows: TGTGCCAGCAGCCACAGGACATCCGAGCAGTACTTC. Its protein is CASSHRTSEQYF.

The chain joins TRBV7-9 to TRBJ1-6; D gene ambiguous. Per germline, CDR1 SEHNR and CDR2 FQNEAQ (reference sequence). The V gene lost 2 bases and the J gene lost 3 bases, with 14 bases spanning the gap. The CDR3 extends over 17 amino acids. The CDR3 protein is CASSLINKTLYNSPLHF. The CDR3 DNA is TGTGCCAGCAGCTTAATCAATAAAACTCTCTATAATTCACCCCTCCACTTT.

The chain recombines TRBV5-1 with TRBJ1-4; perhaps TRBD1 as D (6 bases). The V gene lost 1 base and the J gene lost 0 bases, with 13 bases spanning the gap. There are 17 residues in the CDR3. Germline assignment: CDR1 SGHRS and CDR2 YFSETQ. CDR3 amino acids: CASSLLGRGSTNEKLFF. The CDR3, as DNA: TGCGCCAGCAGCTTGTTGGGCAGGGGTTCAACTAATGAAAAACTGTTTTTT. Based on the CDR3 plus reference TRBV5-1 and TRBJ1-4, the full variable domain is KAGVTQTPRYLIKTRGQQVTLSCSPISGHRSVSWYQQTPGQGLQFLFEYFSETQRNKGNFPGRFSGRQFSNSRSEMNVSTLELGDSALYLCASSLLGRGSTNEKLFFGSGTQLSVL.

This chain links TRBV4-1 with TRBJ1-2, with 7 bases lining up with TRBD1. The CDR3 loop spans 15 amino acids. Looked up from germline, CDR1 is MGHRA and CDR2 is YSYEKL. The J segment lost 3 bases and the V segment lost 0 bases, leaving 4 bases of the junction unmatched. CDR3 bases: TGCGCCAGCAGCCAAGAACAGACAGGGCACTATGGCTACACCTTC. Protein product: CASSQEQTGHYGYTF.

The V and J genes are TRBV30 and TRBJ1-6; maybe TRBD1 (5 bases). This CDR3 has 13 residues. Germline values: CDR1 GTSNPN, CDR2 SVGIG (reference sequence). V lost 4 bases, J lost 3 bases, and 7 bases lay in between. CDR3 residues: CAWTGLYNSPLHF. The CDR3 coding sequence is TGTGCCTGGACAGGGCTCTATAATTCACCCCTCCACTTT. The full variable domain, with the rest looked up from reference TRBV30 and TRBJ1-6, is SQTIHQWPATLVQPVGSPLSLECTVEGTSNPNLYWYRQAAGRGLQLLFYSVGIGQISSEVPQNLSASRPQDRQFILSSKKLLLSDSGFYLCAWTGLYNSPLHFGNGTRLTVT.